The 6 T cell receptor beta chains listed next were all sequenced from one sample in a study of human T cells and chemical hapten exposure. TCRdb called the RACE reads again in MiXCR, with one record for every CDR3 protein. This sample has roughly 100,000 distinct CDR3 sequences, with roughly 12% found just once. Time point: pre-sensitization, week 0. The treatment was: therapeutic diphenylcyclopropenone sensitization with weekly scalp DPC. The sequenced sample was whole blood, obtained in connection with sensitization to the hapten diphenylcyclopropenone (DPC). These TCRs come from a woman between 45 and 65 years old with alopecia areata. Some clones in this sample may be carry-over from other donors' samples.

The table lists this clonotype with many counts. The chain carries TRBV7-9 and TRBJ1-4, with D unresolved. The CDR3 loop spans 16 amino acids. Germline CDR1 SEHNR, CDR2 FQNEAQ (reference sequence). The V end was cut by 4 bases, the J end by 0 bases, with 12 bases between. CDR3 region: CASSSGGLTTNEKLFF. DNA of the CDR3: TGTGCCAGCAGCTCGGGAGGGCTTACAACTAATGAAAAACTGTTTTTT.

This clonotype was counted between two and nine times. This sequence joins TRBV7-9 and TRBJ1-1; 9 positions match TRBD1. The germline gives CDR1 SEHNR, CDR2 FQNEAQ (reference sequence). The CDR3 runs to 16 residues. V shed 3 bases and J 4 bases; nucleotides not matched to a gene: 9. CDR3 coding DNA: TGTGCCAGCAGCTTTTACAGGGGGCGTCTTGGCACTGAAGCTTTCTTT. It encodes CASSFYRGRLGTEAFF.

The chain links TRBV4-2 to TRBJ1-4; the match to TRBD1 covers 8 bases. CDR1 is LGHNA, CDR2 YNFKEQ, per germline. V was pared by 2 bases and J by 5 bases, with 4 bases of the junction left unmatched. The CDR3 sequence is 15 residues long. Here the CDR3 DNA reads TGTGCCAGCAGCCAAAAGGCAGGGGGCAATGAAAAACTGTTTTTT. Translation: CASSQKAGGNEKLFF.

This clonotype was counted many times. This sequence joins TRBV4-1 and TRBJ2-7, with D unclear. Germline V gives CDR1 MGHRA, CDR2 YSYEKL. The V end lost 0 bases, the J end lost 7 bases, and 13 bases lay between the germline ends. The length of the CDR3 is 14 residues. CDR3 in amino acids: CASSQDELPGEQYF. The CDR3 nucleotides read TGCGCCAGCAGCCAAGACGAACTCCCCGGAGAGCAGTACTTC.

The table lists this clonotype with a few counts. This chain links TRBV11-2 with TRBJ2-7, with 7 nucleotides matching TRBD2. Unmatched junction bases numbered 7, after V lost 5 bases and J lost 0 bases. The germline gives CDR1 SGHAT, CDR2 FQNNGV. This CDR3 is 15 amino acids long. The CDR3 reads CASSLLAGDSYEQYF. The CDR3 DNA reads TGTGCCAGCAGCCTGCTCGCGGGGGACTCCTACGAGCAGTACTTC.

This rearrangement joins TRBV20-1 to TRBJ1-2; 9 bases fit TRBD1. The CDR3 runs to 15 residues. Trimming at V came to 3 bases and at J to 4 bases, leaving 9 bases not matched to a gene. From germline, CDR1 is DFQATT and CDR2 SNEGSKA (reference sequence). CDR3 protein: CSASGDRGTTYGYTF. CDR3 DNA sequence: TGCAGTGCTAGTGGCGACAGGGGGACTACCTATGGCTACACCTTC.